These 25 T cell receptor beta chains were sequenced from one sample in a study of cytomegalovirus exposure and HLA in healthy donors. In the PCR, 60 Vbeta and 13 Jbeta primers were used. Measured with immunoSEQ multiplex PCR; TCRdb has only the in-frame clones, and not every one. The sample has fewer than 75,000 clones; 79% are singletons. Sequenced input: PBMCs. These receptors were collected from a woman aged 25 to 39 in good health and CMV-seronegative.

The V and J genes are TRBV2 and TRBJ2-7; 7 bases are a match to TRBD1. The germline V gene has CDR1 SNHLY and CDR2 FYNNEI. J was trimmed by 5 bases and V by 6 bases; bases with no gene match: 13. The CDR3 is made up of 15 amino acids. The CDR3 nucleotides are TGTGCCAGCAGAGCACTTACAGGGGCAGGGAACGAGCAGTACGTC. Its translation: CASRALTGAGNEQYV.

This chain uses TRBV18 with TRBJ1-1; D possibly corresponds to TRBD1 (5 bases). V was trimmed by 4 bases and J by 2 bases, leaving 8 bases between them. In germline, CDR1 is KGHSH, CDR2 LQKENI. The CDR3 runs 13 residues. The CDR3 DNA sequence: TGTGCCAGCTCACTGGACACAAACACTGAAGCTTTCTTT. This sequence encodes CASSLDTNTEAFF.

This sequence joins TRBV7-2 and TRBJ2-2, with D maybe TRBD2 (6 bases). This CDR3 is 17 amino acids long. With 1 base removed from V and 0 bases from J, the gap between germline ends came to 12 bases. Germline V lookup: CDR1 SGHTA, CDR2 FQGNSA. The CDR3 loop reads CASSLGPAGANTGELFF. DNA for the CDR3: TGTGCCAGCAGCTTAGGTCCAGCGGGCGCGAACACCGGGGAGCTGTTTTTT. Full variable domain (outside the CDR3, taken from reference TRBV7-2 and TRBJ2-2): GAGVSQSPSNKVTEKGKDVELRCDPISGHTALYWYRQSLGQGLEFLIYFQGNSAPDKSGLPSDRFSAERTGGSVSTLTIQRTQQEDSAVYLCASSLGPAGANTGELFFGEGSRLTVL.

The rearrangement uses TRBV6-5 and TRBJ1-1; 9 bases agree with TRBD1. The junction had 1 base not matched to a gene; V was cut back by 2 bases and J by 0 bases. The CDR3 is made up of 15 amino acids. Looked up from germline, CDR1 is MNHEY and CDR2 is SVGAGI. CDR3: CASSYGTGLNTEAFF. The CDR3 DNA follows: TGTGCCAGCAGTTACGGGACAGGGTTGAACACTGAAGCTTTCTTT.

This clone occurred once. This sequence joins TRBV4-3 and TRBJ1-1; 10 positions match TRBD1. J lost 3 bases, V lost 4 bases, and 5 bases had no gene match. Germline CDR1 reads LGHNA; CDR2 reads YSLEER. CDR3 length: 15 amino acids. The CDR3 here is CASSPDRGQDTEAFF. CDR3 in DNA: TGCGCCAGCAGCCCTGACAGGGGGCAAGACACTGAAGCTTTCTTT.

V is TRBV9 and J is TRBJ2-1; TRBD2 aligns across 13 bases. CDR1 is SGDLS and CDR2 is YYNGEE in the germline V gene. V gave up 4 bases and J gave up 5 bases; unmatched junction bases: 3. The length of the CDR3 is 15 residues. The chain's CDR3 is CASSPTSGRHNEQFF. The CDR3 coding sequence is TGTGCCAGCAGCCCGACTAGCGGGAGGCACAATGAGCAGTTCTTC.

This sequence joins TRBV15 and TRBJ2-7; 7 nucleotides agree with TRBD1. Germline V gene data show CDR1 as LNHNV and CDR2 as YYDKDF (reference sequence). With V trimmed by 5 bases and J by 4 bases, 8 bases remained unmatched. This CDR3 contains 14 residues. Here the CDR3 DNA reads TGTGCCACCAGCTTCGGGCAGGGGGAATACGAGCAGTACTTC. The encoded protein is CATSFGQGEYEQYF.

DNA of the CDR3: TGCGCCAGCAGCCAAGACGGGACAGGGGTTAACTATGGCTACACCTTC. This encodes CASSQDGTGVNYGYTF. V and J are TRBV4-3 and TRBJ1-2, with 10 nucleotides matching TRBD1. The V gene end was trimmed by 0 bases and the J gene end by 1 base; junction bases not matched to a gene: 2. CDR1 and CDR2 (germline): LGHNA, YSLEER. The CDR3 has 16 amino acids.

There are a few counts of this clone. One end of the junction does not line up with germline, which may come from a read error. The chain is built from TRBV19 and TRBJ2-7; 8 nucleotides align to TRBD1. The CDR3 length is 13 residues. Germline V gene lookup returns CDR1 LNHDA and CDR2 SQIVND (reference sequence). The CDR3 nucleotides read TGTGCCAGTAGGATAGGACAGGGAGGCGAGCAGTACTTC. The encoded protein is CASRIGQGGEQYF. The full variable domain, rest sourced from reference TRBV19 and TRBJ2-7, is DGGITQSPKYLFRKEGQNVTLSCEQNLNHDAMYWYRQDPGQGLRLIYYSQIVNDFQKGDIAEGYSVSREKKESFPLTVTSAQKNPTAFYLCASRIGQGGEQYFGPGTRLTVT.

The gene calls are TRBV11-3 and TRBJ1-1, with a tentative D call TRBD1 (6 bases). Germline V lookup: CDR1 SGHNT, CDR2 YENEEA. V gave up 3 bases and J gave up 8 bases, with 10 bases separating them. CDR3 length: 12 residues. The CDR3 DNA is TGTGCCAGCAGCTTCAGGGGTATCGAAGCTTTCTTT. It specifies CASSFRGIEAFF.

The gene calls are TRBV18 and TRBJ2-3; D possibly corresponds to TRBD2 (5 bases). CDR3 length equals 16 residues. Trimming stripped 1 base from V and 4 bases from J, with 15 bases between. Germline V CDR1 and CDR2: KGHSH, LQKENI. The CDR3 DNA follows: TGTGCCAGCTCACCACGGGAGTTTCCGGCGGCAGATACGCAGTATTTT. The encoded protein is CASSPREFPAADTQYF.

This clone was picked up one time. This chain uses TRBV4-1 with TRBJ2-5; 14 bases match TRBD2. The germline gives CDR1 MGHRA, CDR2 YSYEKL. Losses at the gene ends were 1 base for V and 4 bases for J; bases not matched to a gene: 11. This CDR3 has 19 amino acids. CDR3 bases: TGCGCCAGCAGCCAAGCCCCTGGACTAGCGGGGGGTTTAGGAGAGACCCAGTACTTC. Translating gives CASSQAPGLAGGLGETQYF.

The chain uses TRBV11-3 and TRBJ1-4; TRBD1 matches at 8 bases. Trimming removed 3 bases from V and 11 bases from J; junction bases left unmatched: 2. This CDR3 has 12 amino acids. Germline CDR1 and CDR2: SGHNT and YENEEA. The CDR3 spells CASSLTGAKLFF. The CDR3 nucleotides are TGTGCCAGCAGCTTGACAGGGGCTAAACTGTTTTTT.

This sequence joins TRBV6-5 and TRBJ2-1, with TRBD2 identical over 8 bases. There are 15 residues in the CDR3. Germline V CDR1 and CDR2: MNHEY, SVGAGI. The junction had 11 bases not matched to a gene; V was cut back by 7 bases and J by 6 bases. CDR3 region: CASTTPGTRSNEQFF. In DNA form, the CDR3 reads TGTGCCAGCACCACACCCGGGACTAGAAGCAATGAGCAGTTCTTC.

The chain couples TRBV29-1 to TRBJ2-1; TRBD2 agrees at 10 bases. The germline gives CDR1 SQVTM, CDR2 ANQGSEA. The CDR3 sequence is 14 residues long. CDR3 in DNA: TGCACCACGGGGGCGGCTAGCGGGGGAGGGGAGCAGTTCTTC. Translating gives CTTGAASGGGEQFF.

DNA of the CDR3: TGTGCCAGTTCGGGGGTTAATGAGCAGTTCTTC. Its translation: CASSGVNEQFF. The chain links TRBV6-6 to TRBJ2-1; D is possibly TRBD2 (6 bases). Per germline, CDR1 MNHNY and CDR2 SVGAGI (reference sequence). The CDR3 has 11 residues. V dropped 9 bases and J dropped 7 bases, with 10 bases sitting between them.

The J gene is TRBJ1-1, the V gene TRBV18; TRBD1 might be the D (5 bases). CDR3 length: 15 residues. Germline V gene lookup returns CDR1 KGHSH and CDR2 LQKENI. V was pared by 2 bases and J by 0 bases, with 10 bases between. CDR3 amino acids: CASSPAAGLNTEAFF. CDR3 coding DNA: TGTGCCAGCTCACCAGCGGCAGGGCTGAACACTGAAGCTTTCTTT.

The table lists this clone with a count of one. J is TRBJ2-1 and V is TRBV30; the match to TRBD2 covers 14 bases. CDR1 and CDR2 from the germline V gene are GTSNPN and SVGIG (reference sequence). After removal of 4 bases from V and 8 bases from J, the junction contained 7 bases not matched to a gene. The CDR3 has 15 residues. The CDR3 reads CAWIRGLAGVYEQFF. In DNA, the CDR3 is TGTGCCTGGATCCGGGGACTAGCGGGGGTGTATGAGCAGTTCTTC.

V and J are TRBV7-9 and TRBJ2-3; a weak D match, TRBD2 (7 bases). The CDR3 has 17 amino acids. In germline, CDR1 is SEHNR, CDR2 FQNEAQ (reference sequence). Trimming took 5 bases from V and 2 from J, leaving 20 bases between them. The CDR3 loop is CASSPGKGGEDTDTQYF. The DNA of the CDR3 is TGTGCCAGCAGCCCCGGGAAAGGGGGGGAGGACACAGATACGCAGTATTTT.

This chain uses TRBV2 with TRBJ2-5; possibly TRBD2 for D (6 bases). There are 13 residues in the CDR3. The germline gives CDR1 SNHLY, CDR2 FYNNEI. The V end was cut by 7 bases, the J end by 5 bases, with 14 bases between. CDR3 sequence: CASNRRGRETQYF. The CDR3 DNA reads as TGTGCCAGCAATAGGAGGGGTAGGGAGACCCAGTACTTC.

This clone was found a few times. The chain has TRBV11-3 and TRBJ2-2, with D unclear. Germline loops: CDR1 SGHNT, CDR2 YENEEA. This CDR3 is 13 amino acids long. The V end lost 1 base, the J end lost 6 bases, and 6 bases lay between the germline ends. The CDR3 nucleotides read TGTGCCAGCAGCTTAGCCTCTGCCGGGGAGCTGTTTTTT. Translating it yields CASSLASAGELFF.

This clone showed up just once. The rearrangement uses TRBV2 and TRBJ1-4; tentative D call: TRBD1 (5 bases). The V gene's germline CDR1 is SNHLY and CDR2 FYNNEI. The CDR3 totals 15 residues. V shed 4 bases and J shed 0 bases, with 9 bases lying between them. For the CDR3, the DNA is TGTGCCAGCAGTGGGTCGGGGGCAACTAATGAAAAACTGTTTTTT. It translates to CASSGSGATNEKLFF.

The rearrangement uses TRBV12-5 and TRBJ1-1; D uncertain. Trimming shortened V by 6 bases and J by 1 base, and 9 bases separated the two germline ends. Germline loops: CDR1 LGHNT, CDR2 FRNRAP. This CDR3 has 13 amino acids. CDR3 region: CASGPNGNTEAFF. DNA of the CDR3: TGTGCTAGTGGCCCCAACGGGAACACTGAAGCTTTCTTT.

The chain employs TRBV5-5 and TRBJ2-7; 9 nucleotides line up with TRBD1. The CDR3 length is 14 residues. The germline CDR1 and CDR2 sequences are SGHKS and YYEKEE (reference sequence). The J segment lost 3 bases and the V segment lost 4 bases, leaving 5 bases of the junction unmatched. Here the CDR3 DNA reads TGTGCCAGCAGCGCCGGGACAGGGTTCTACGAGCAGTACGTC. It specifies CASSAGTGFYEQYV.

This rearrangement joins TRBV19 to TRBJ1-2; weak D call: TRBD1 (6 bases). Per germline, CDR1 LNHDA and CDR2 SQIVND (reference sequence). CDR3 size: 15 residues. V gave up 2 bases and J gave up 4 bases, with 14 bases separating them. CDR3 loop: CASSIKTGSVYGYTF. CDR3 coding DNA: TGTGCCAGTAGTATAAAGACAGGTTCCGTCTATGGCTACACCTTC. Filled out from reference TRBV19 and TRBJ1-2, the complete variable domain reads DGGITQSPKYLFRKEGQNVTLSCEQNLNHDAMYWYRQDPGQGLRLIYYSQIVNDFQKGDIAEGYSVSREKKESFPLTVTSAQKNPTAFYLCASSIKTGSVYGYTFGSGTRLTVV.